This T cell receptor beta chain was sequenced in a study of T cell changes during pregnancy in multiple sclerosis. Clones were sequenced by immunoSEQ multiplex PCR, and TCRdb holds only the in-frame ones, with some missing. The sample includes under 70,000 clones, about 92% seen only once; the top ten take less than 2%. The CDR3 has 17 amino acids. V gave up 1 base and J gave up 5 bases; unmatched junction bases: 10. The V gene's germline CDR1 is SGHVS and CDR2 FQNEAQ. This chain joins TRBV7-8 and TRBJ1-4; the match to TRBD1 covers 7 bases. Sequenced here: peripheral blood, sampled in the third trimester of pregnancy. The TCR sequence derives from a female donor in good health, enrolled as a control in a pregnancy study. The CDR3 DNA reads TGTGCCAGCAGCTTAGTGCGCAGGGGGATTCAGAATGAAAAACTGTTTTTT. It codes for CASSLVRRGIQNEKLFF.